These T cell receptor beta chains were read from a single sample in a study of shared clonotypes between healthy human individuals. TCRdb's table, derived via immunoSEQ multiplex PCR, lists solely in-frame clones and lacks some. The table lists around 1.4 million clones, just under 99% of them singletons, with about 0.4% in the top ten. The sequenced sample consisted of naive CD4+ T cells sorted from blood. The receptors were sampled from a man under 40 in good health. Both conserved end residues are part of each CDR3. Clone size is not always given. Where it is, it says once, few, many or a class for expanded clones.

clone_size v_call cdr3_aa
- TRBV13 CASSWNTGELFF
- TRBV9 CASSPGQGPHNEQFF
- TRBV18 CASSPVIGQGASYEQYF
- TRBV18 CASSPYPQDQPQHF
- TRBV30 CAWSRLAGGDTQYF
- TRBV6-5 CASSSTSGSHNEQFF
- TRBV2 CASRRPDREWYEQYF
- TRBV28 CASSSWTGAPSNQPQHF
- TRBV15 CATSRTGSRTDTQYF
- TRBV29-1 CSVAGTSPAADTQYF
once TRBV27 CASSLSEGTEQYF
- TRBV19 CASTRDRGTDTQYF
- TRBV18 CASSPEGQGVGQPQHF
- TRBV28 CASSLYVRSNQPQHF
- TRBV9 CASSVGGPNTEAFF
- TRBV7-9 CAISVDGREKLFF
once TRBV27 CASSWWAWDGSYNEQFF
- TRBV15 CATSRRTVEKLFF
- TRBV15 CATSIKSGDTEAFF
- TRBV5-1 CASSLVAVTIYNEQFF
- TRBV5-6 CASSLNQETQYF
- TRBV11-2 CASSLGLSSGTEETQYF
- TRBV4-2 CASSQEGRRTGELFF
once TRBV5-1 CASSVAGGPLETQYF
- TRBV5-4 CASSAEARTPTRETQYF
- TRBV9 CASSVRTGKPGSYNEQFF
- TRBV28 CASRSGTLYYEQYF
- TRBV14 CASSQVEWVTGKGAKNEQFF
- TRBV6-1 CASSERAGVGDEQFF
- TRBV5-4 CASSLSLGPSQETQYF
- TRBV5-1 CASTKDPTDTQYF
- TRBV13 CASSLGGGRSGNTIYF
- TRBV27 CASSMPGRGMNTEAFF
- TRBV2 CASSRTAEKLFF
- TRBV5-1 CASSLRGGGNQPQHF
- TRBV27 CASSDYRSWAHEQYF
- TRBV6-5 CASSYPTGELFF
- TRBV5-4 CASSRGITRDNEQFF
- TRBV19 CASSWAQGEETQYF
- TRBV5-4 CASSPSGPTGYEQYF
- TRBV9 CASSLRGSETQYF
- TRBV28 CASSPVVWLASYEQYF
- TRBV5-1 CASSSGLAGQTSYTDTQYF
- TRBV18 CASSPGTPNTDTQYF
- TRBV5-1 CASSLPGSSGGTEAFF
- TRBV4-1 CASSQDRSETQYF